This T cell receptor beta chain was identified in a study of T cell repertoires in cytomegalovirus infection. Study details: A matching HLA type, together with CMV infection, was signaled by public TCR beta signatures. Study-level results: Clonotype analysis showed dominance of the ex vivo response by HLA-C-restricted CMV-specific TCR beta clonotypes.

Turning to this clonotype: Antigen unknown.

TCRdb reprocessed the reads via MiXCR and lists one record per CDR3 protein. Of about 700,000 distinct CDR3 sequences detected, roughly a third appear once; the ten largest clones hold 15% to 20%. The receptor comes from a human donor in good health (CMV status not recorded). Some clones in this sample may be carry-over from other donors' samples. The sample was cultured PBMCs, taken from culture after CMV antigen stimulation.

The CDR3: CASVRDGQGYEQFF. As DNA, the CDR3 is TGTGCCAGTGTCCGGGATGGGCAGGGGTATGAGCAGTTCTTC. The chain combines TRBV19 with TRBJ2-1, with a weak D call TRBD1 (6 bases). The CDR3 totals 14 residues. Germline-derived CDR1 and CDR2 are LNHDA and SQIVND (reference sequence). V lost 8 bases to trimming and J lost 8 bases, with 19 bases between them.